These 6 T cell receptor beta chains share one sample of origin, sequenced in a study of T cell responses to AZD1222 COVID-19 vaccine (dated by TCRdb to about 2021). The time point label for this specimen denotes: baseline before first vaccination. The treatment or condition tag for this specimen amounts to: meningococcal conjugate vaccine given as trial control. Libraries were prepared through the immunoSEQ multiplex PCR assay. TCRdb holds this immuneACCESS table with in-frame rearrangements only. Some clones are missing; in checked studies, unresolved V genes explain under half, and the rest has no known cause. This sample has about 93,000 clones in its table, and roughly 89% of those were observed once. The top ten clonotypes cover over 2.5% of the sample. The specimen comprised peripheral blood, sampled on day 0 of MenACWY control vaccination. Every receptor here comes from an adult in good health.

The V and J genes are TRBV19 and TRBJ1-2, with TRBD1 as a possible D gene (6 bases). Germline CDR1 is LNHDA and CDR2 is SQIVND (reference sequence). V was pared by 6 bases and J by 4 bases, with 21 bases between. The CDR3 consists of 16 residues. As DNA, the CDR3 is TGTGCCAGTAGCCTAAACTCGCCGGACAGTCTCTATGGCTACACCTTC. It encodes CASSLNSPDSLYGYTF.

The CDR3 region has the DNA TGTGCCAGCAGCCAAGATCAGGACAGGGGATCCTACGAGCAGTACTTC. It is translated as CASSQDQDRGSYEQYF. This chain uses TRBV14 with TRBJ2-7, with TRBD1 identical over 9 bases. This CDR3 spans 16 amino acids. J gave up 1 base and V 0 bases, and 4 bases lay outside the gene matches. Per the germline V gene, CDR1 is SGHDN and CDR2 is FVKESK.

The CDR3 coding sequence is TGTGCCAGCAGTTACTCGATCGGTGGCCCAGCGTACGAGCAGTACTTC. Translated, it gives CASSYSIGGPAYEQYF. This chain links TRBV6-5 with TRBJ2-7, with D unclear. The germline V and J ends were trimmed by 0 bases and 4 bases, with 16 bases remaining between them. The CDR3 sequence is 16 residues long. Germline V lookup: CDR1 MNHEY, CDR2 SVGAGI.

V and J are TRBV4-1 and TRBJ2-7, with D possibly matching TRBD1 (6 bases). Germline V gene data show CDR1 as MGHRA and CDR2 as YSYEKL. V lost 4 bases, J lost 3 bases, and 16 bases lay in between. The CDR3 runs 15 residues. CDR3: CASSPLTGSRYEQYF. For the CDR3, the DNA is TGCGCCAGCAGCCCTTTGACAGGCTCTCGCTACGAGCAGTACTTC.

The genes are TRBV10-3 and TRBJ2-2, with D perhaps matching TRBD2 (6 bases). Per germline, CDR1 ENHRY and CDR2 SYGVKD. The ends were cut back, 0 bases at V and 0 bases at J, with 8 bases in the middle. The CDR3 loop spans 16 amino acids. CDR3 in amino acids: CAISESGGTNTGELFF. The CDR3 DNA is TGTGCCATCAGTGAGTCTGGGGGGACGAACACCGGGGAGCTGTTTTTT.

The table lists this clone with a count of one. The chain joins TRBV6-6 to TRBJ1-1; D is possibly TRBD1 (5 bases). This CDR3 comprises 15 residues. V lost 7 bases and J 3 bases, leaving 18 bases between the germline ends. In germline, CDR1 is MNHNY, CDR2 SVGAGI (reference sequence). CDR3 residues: CASKPPDRGYTEAFF. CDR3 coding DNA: TGTGCCAGCAAACCACCCGACAGAGGGTACACTGAAGCTTTCTTT.